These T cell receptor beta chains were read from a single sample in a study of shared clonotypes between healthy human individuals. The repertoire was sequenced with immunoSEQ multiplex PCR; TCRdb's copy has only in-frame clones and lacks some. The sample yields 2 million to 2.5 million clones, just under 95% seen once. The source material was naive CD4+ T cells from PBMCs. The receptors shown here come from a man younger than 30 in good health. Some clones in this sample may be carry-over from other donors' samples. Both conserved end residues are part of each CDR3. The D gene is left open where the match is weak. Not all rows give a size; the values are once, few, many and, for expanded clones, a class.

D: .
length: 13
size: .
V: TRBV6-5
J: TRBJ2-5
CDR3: CASSYRIAETQYF
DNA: TGTGCCAGCAGTTACCGGATTGCGGAGACCCAGTACTTC

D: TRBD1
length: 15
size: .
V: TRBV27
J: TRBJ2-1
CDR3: CASSFDRTGYNEQFF
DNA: TGTGCCAGCAGTTTTGATCGGACAGGGTACAATGAGCAGTTCTTC

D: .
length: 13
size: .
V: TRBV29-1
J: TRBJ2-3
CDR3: CSVDPGGTDTQYF
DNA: TGCAGCGTTGACCCAGGGGGCACAGATACGCAGTATTTT

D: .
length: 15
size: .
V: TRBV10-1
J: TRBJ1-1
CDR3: CASGGGAGMNTEAFF
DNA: TGCGCCAGCGGGGGGGGTGCAGGGATGAACACTGAAGCTTTCTTT

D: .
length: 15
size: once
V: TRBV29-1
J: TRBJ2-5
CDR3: CSVLGIASRQETQYF
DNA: TGCAGCGTCTTAGGGATAGCGAGCCGCCAAGAGACCCAGTACTTC

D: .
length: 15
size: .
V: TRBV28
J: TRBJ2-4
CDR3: CASSPSWGSLDIQYF
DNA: TGTGCCAGCAGTCCGTCGTGGGGCTCGTTGGACATTCAGTACTTC

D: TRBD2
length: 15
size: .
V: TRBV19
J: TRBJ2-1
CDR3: CASSAAGVAVNEQFF
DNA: TGTGCCAGTAGTGCAGCGGGAGTTGCAGTCAATGAGCAGTTCTTC

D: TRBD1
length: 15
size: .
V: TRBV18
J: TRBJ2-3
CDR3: CASSPWTGPADTQYF
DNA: TGTGCCAGCTCACCTTGGACAGGGCCCGCAGATACGCAGTATTTT

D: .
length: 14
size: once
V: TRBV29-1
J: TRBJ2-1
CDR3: CSVGGPSSYNEQFF
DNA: TGCAGCGTTGGGGGACCCAGCTCCTACAATGAGCAGTTCTTC

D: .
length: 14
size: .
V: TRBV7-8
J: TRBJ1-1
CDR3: CASSLLWGNTEAFF
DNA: TGTGCCAGCAGCTTACTGTGGGGGAACACTGAAGCTTTCTTT

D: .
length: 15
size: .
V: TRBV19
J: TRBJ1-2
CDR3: CASSIDRGTNDGYTF
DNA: TGTGCCAGTAGTATAGATAGGGGGACAAACGATGGCTACACCTTC

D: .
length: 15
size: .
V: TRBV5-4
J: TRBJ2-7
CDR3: CASSFPMGGAYEQYF
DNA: TGTGCCAGCAGCTTCCCCATGGGGGGCGCCTACGAGCAGTACTTC

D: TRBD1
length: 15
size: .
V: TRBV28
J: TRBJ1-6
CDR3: CASSTDRGRESPLHF
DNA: TGTGCCAGCAGTACTGACAGGGGGCGGGAATCACCCCTCCACTTT

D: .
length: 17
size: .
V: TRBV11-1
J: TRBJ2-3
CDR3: CASSLAPWGPKTDTQYF
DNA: TGTGCCAGCAGCTTGGCCCCCTGGGGACCGAAGACAGATACGCAGTATTTT

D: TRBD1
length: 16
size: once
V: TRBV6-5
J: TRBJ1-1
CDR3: CASSYRGQGKNTEAFF
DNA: TGTGCCAGCAGTTACCGGGGACAGGGCAAGAACACTGAAGCTTTCTTT

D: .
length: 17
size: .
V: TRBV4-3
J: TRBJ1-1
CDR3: CASSQLSGAGKETEAFF
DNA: TGCGCCAGCAGCCAACTCTCGGGGGCAGGGAAGGAAACTGAAGCTTTCTTT

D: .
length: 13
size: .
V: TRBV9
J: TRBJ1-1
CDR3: CASSAISGVHAFF
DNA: TGTGCCAGCAGCGCAATCTCGGGGGTCCACGCTTTCTTT

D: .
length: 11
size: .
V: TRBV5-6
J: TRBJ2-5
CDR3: CASSYQETQYF
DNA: TGTGCCAGCAGCTACCAAGAGACCCAGTACTTC

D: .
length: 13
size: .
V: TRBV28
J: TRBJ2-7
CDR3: CASSGTGAYEQYF
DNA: TGTGCCAGCAGCGGTACAGGAGCCTACGAGCAGTACTTC

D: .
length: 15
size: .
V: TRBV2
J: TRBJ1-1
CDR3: CASSELGMVNTEAFF
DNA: TGTGCCAGCAGTGAGCTAGGGATGGTGAACACTGAAGCTTTCTTT

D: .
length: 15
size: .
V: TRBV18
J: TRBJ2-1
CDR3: CASSPGQFSYNEQFF
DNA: TGTGCCAGCTCACCCGGACAGTTCTCCTACAATGAGCAGTTCTTC

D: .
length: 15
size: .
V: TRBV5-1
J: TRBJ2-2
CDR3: CASSSDGGNTGELFF
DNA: TGCGCCAGCAGCTCCGACGGGGGGAACACCGGGGAGCTGTTTTTT

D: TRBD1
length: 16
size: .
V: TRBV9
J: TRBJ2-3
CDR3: CASSAPTGGWTDTQYF
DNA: TGTGCCAGCAGCGCCCCTACAGGGGGATGGACAGATACGCAGTATTTT

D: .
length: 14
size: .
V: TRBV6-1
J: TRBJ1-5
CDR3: CASRGVLSNQPQHF
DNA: TGTGCCAGCAGGGGGGTCCTTAGCAATCAGCCCCAGCATTTT

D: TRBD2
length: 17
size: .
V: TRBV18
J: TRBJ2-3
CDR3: CASSPVEIAGGADTQYF
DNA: TGTGCCAGCTCACCAGTCGAGATCGCGGGAGGCGCAGATACGCAGTATTTT

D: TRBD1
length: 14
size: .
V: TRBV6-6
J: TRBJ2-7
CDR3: CASSYSRGLYEQYF
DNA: TGTGCCAGCAGTTACTCCAGGGGGCTGTACGAGCAGTACTTC

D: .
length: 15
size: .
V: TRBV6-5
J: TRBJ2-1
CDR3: CASSPTGPTYNEQFF
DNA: TGTGCCAGCAGTCCCACGGGACCAACTTACAATGAGCAGTTCTTC

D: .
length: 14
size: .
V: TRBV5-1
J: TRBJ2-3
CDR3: CASSLEWVGDTQYF
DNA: TGCGCCAGCAGCTTGGAATGGGTGGGAGATACGCAGTATTTT

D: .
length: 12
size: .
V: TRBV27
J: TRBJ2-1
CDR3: CASSPYSNEQFF
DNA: TGTGCCAGCAGTCCCTACAGCAATGAGCAGTTCTTC

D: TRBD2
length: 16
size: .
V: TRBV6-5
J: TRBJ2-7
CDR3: CASSYSSSGSYYEQYF
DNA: TGTGCCAGCAGTTACTCGTCTAGCGGGAGTTACTACGAGCAGTACTTC

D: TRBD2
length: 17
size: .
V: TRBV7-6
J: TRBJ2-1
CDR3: CASSLADLGRASSEQFF
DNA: TGTGCCAGCAGCTTAGCGGATCTCGGGAGGGCCAGTAGTGAGCAGTTCTTC

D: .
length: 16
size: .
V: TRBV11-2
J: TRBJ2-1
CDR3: CASSLGGLRDINEQFF
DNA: TGTGCCAGCAGCTTAGGGGGTCTGCGGGATATCAATGAGCAGTTCTTC

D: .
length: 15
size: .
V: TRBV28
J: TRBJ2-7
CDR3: CASTHHVGSSYEQYF
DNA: TGTGCCAGCACCCATCATGTCGGGAGCTCCTACGAGCAGTACTTC

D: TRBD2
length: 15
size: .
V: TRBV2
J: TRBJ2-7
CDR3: CASSEISGATYEQYF
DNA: TGTGCCAGCAGTGAAATTAGCGGGGCGACCTACGAGCAGTACTTC

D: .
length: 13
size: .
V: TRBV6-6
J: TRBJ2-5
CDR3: CASSYGVLETQYF
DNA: TGTGCCAGCAGTTACGGCGTATTGGAGACCCAGTACTTC

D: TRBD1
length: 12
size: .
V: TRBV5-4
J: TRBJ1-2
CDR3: CASSPGGFGYTF
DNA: TGTGCCAGCTCTCCAGGGGGCTTTGGCTACACCTTC

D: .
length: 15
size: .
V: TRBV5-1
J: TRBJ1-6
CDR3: CASSPDSAYNSPLHF
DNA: TGCGCCAGCAGCCCGGACTCCGCCTATAATTCACCCCTCCACTTT

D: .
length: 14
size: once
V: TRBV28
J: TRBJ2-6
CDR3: CASFPSSGANVLTF
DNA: TGTGCCAGCTTCCCCAGCTCTGGGGCCAACGTCCTGACTTTC

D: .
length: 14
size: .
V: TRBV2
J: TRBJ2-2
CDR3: CASSEYRNTGELFF
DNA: TGTGCCAGCAGTGAATACAGGAACACCGGGGAGCTGTTTTTT

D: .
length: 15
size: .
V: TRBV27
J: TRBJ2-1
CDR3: CASSYLPRSNNEQFF
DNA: TGTGCCAGCAGTTATTTACCCCGATCCAACAATGAGCAGTTCTTC

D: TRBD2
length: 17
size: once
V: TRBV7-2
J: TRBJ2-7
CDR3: CASSVDSGRAVPYEQYF
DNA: TGTGCCAGCAGCGTCGACAGCGGGAGGGCCGTACCCTACGAGCAGTACTTC

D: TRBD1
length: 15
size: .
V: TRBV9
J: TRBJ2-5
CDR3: CASSVGTDLTETQYF
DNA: TGTGCCAGCAGCGTTGGGACAGACCTTACAGAGACCCAGTACTTC

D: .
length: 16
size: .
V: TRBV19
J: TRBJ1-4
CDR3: CASSPGEHLGGEKLFF
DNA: TGTGCCAGTAGTCCCGGAGAACACCTCGGCGGTGAAAAACTGTTTTTT